Described below is a single T cell receptor beta chain sequence and its context. The antigen is undetermined. The data originate from a study of vaccination and CD4 T cells after COVID-19. Whole-study results and caveats: Data came from relatively few convalescent patients and lacked early post-infection timepoints. For convalescent patients, 304 of the 307 vaccine-specific clones analyzed were classified as spike mono-reactive.

Germline CDR1 LNHDA, CDR2 SQIVND (reference sequence). The V and J ends lost 7 bases and 1 base, in that order; junction bases with no gene match: 9. This CDR3 is 16 amino acids long. Scientists ran DNA taken from cultured CD4+ T cells through the Oncomine TCR Beta short-read assay for sequencing. The genomic DNA was obtained from cultured CD4+ T cells by extraction with the QIAamp micro DNA kit. One entry per CDR3 protein results from TCRdb running MiXCR on the PCR reads. The sample shows several thousand distinct CDR3 sequences, about 37% of them seen only once. Treatment in this sample: 10-day PBMC culture with coronavirus spike peptide pools or control peptides (ViraFEST assay).

The chain couples TRBV19 to TRBJ1-1, with 10 positions matching TRBD1. The TCR sequence derives from a human donor who had recovered from COVID-19. The sample consisted of CD4+ T cells from blood, cultured in vitro, taken after SARS-CoV-2 vaccination. CDR3 coding DNA: TGTGCCAGTACCACTATCCGACAGGGGGCGAACACTGAAGCTTTCTTT. Translated: CASTTIRQGANTEAFF.